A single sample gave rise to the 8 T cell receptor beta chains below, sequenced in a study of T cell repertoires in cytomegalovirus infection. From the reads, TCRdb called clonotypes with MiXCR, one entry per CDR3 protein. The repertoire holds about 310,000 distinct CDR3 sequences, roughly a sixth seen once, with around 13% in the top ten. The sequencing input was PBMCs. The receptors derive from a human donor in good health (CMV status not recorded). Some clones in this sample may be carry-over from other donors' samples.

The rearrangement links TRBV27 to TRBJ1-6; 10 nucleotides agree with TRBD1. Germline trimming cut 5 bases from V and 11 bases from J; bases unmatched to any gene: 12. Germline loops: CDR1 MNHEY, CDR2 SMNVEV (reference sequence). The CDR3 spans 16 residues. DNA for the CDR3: TGTGCCAGCAGTGTTCCGGGACAGGGGACGACGGCACCCCTCCACTTT. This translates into CASSVPGQGTTAPLHF.

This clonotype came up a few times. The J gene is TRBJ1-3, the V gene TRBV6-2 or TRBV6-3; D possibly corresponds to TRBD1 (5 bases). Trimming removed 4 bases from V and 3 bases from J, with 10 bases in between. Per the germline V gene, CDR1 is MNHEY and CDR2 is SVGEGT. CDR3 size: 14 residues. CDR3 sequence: CASSSGTGGNTIYF. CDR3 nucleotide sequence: TGTGCCAGCAGTTCCGGGACTGGTGGAAACACCATATATTTT.

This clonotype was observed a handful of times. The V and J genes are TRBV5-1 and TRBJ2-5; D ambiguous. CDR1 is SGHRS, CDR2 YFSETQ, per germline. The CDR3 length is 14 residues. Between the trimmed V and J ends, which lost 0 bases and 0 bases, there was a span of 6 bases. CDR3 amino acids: CASSLEQYQETQYF. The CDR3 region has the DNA TGCGCCAGCAGCTTGGAGCAATACCAAGAGACCCAGTACTTC.

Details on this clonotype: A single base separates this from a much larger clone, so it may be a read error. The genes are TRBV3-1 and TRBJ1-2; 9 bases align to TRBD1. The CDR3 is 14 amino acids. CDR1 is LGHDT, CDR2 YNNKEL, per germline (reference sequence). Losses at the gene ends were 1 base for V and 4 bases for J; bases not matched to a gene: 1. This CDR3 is CASSQGDRAYGYTF. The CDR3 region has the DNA TGTGCCAGCAGCCAAGGGGACAGGGCCTATGGCTACACCTTC.

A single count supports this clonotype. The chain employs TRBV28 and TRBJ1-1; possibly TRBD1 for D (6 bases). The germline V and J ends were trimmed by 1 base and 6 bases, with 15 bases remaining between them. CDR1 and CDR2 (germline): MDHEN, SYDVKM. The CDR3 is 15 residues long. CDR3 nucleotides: TGTGCCAGCAGTTTATCACAAGGGGGATTGGCTGAAGCTTTCTTT. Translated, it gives CASSLSQGGLAEAFF.

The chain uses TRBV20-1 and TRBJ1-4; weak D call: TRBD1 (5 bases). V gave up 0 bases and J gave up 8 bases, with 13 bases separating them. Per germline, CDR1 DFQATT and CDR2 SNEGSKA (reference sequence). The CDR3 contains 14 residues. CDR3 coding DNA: TGCAGTGCTAGAGATATGGGGGGGGGGGAAAAACTGTTTTTT. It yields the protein CSARDMGGGEKLFF.

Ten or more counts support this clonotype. CDR3 protein: CASSLDRAKYF. Here the CDR3 DNA reads TGTGCCAGCAGCTTAGACCGGGCCAAGTATTTT. This chain uses TRBV7-2 with TRBJ2-3; D gene ambiguous. There are 11 residues in the CDR3. V dropped 1 base and J dropped 13 bases, with 9 bases sitting between them. CDR1 is SGHTA, CDR2 FQGNSA, per germline.

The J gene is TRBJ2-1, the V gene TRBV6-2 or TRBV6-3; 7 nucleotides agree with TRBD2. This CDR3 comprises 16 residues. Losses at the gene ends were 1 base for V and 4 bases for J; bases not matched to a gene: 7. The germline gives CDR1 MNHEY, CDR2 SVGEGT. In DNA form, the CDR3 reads TGTGCCAGCAGTTACTTGGGCGGGGGTGCGTACAATGAGCAGTTCTTC. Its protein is CASSYLGGGAYNEQFF.